The present TCR beta chain was sequenced within a study of response to subunit inactivated influenza vaccine. General observations from the study: It was the authors' suggestion that each seasonal influenza vaccination recruits few new T cells.

MiXCR was run by TCRdb on the RT-PCR reads, yielding one entry per CDR3 protein. This sample has hundreds of thousands of distinct CDR3 sequences; approximately 11% occur once, and the top ten carry 9.5% to 15%. This clonotype was observed a few times. Its target is not known. V shed 5 bases, J shed 1 base, and the junction held 4 bases outside the gene matches. This CDR3 region has 15 residues. Per the germline V gene, CDR1 is SGHTA and CDR2 is FQGNSA. The TCR sequence derives from a man aged 50 to 59 who received an inactivated influenza vaccine. The input for sequencing was PBMCs from blood, taken 45 days after vaccination. This sequence joins TRBV7-2 and TRBJ2-3; 9 nucleotides align to TRBD2. The CDR3 spells CASSIRLAGTDTQYF. The CDR3 coding sequence is TGTGCCAGCAGCATTCGACTAGCGGGCACAGATACGCAGTATTTT.